The T cell receptor beta chain under discussion was sequenced for a study of cytomegalovirus exposure and HLA in healthy donors. Findings of the study overall: There were some public TCRs occurring in many donors, but most TCR sequences were rare. Subsequent analysis revealed that first-cohort TCR clusters tended to co-occur in the 120 validation repertoires. According to the study, 160 or so TCR beta chains were cytomegalovirus-associated.

V lost 6 bases and J lost 7; bases outside the gene matches: 10. The germline gives CDR1 SEHNR, CDR2 FQNEAQ (reference sequence). The length of the CDR3 is 15 residues. Details on this clone: Its specificity is not known.

Libraries were prepared by immunoSEQ multiplex PCR; TCRdb keeps only in-frame clonotypes and omits some of them. The table records about 160,000 clones, over 85% of them present only once. The rearrangement joins TRBV7-9 to TRBJ2-7; TRBD2 matches at 12 bases. The source is a woman aged 18-29 years in good health and CMV-seropositive. Sequenced material: PBMCs. The CDR3 loop reads CASSSTSGRKYEQYF. CDR3 coding DNA: TGTGCCAGCAGTTCTACTAGCGGGAGGAAATATGAGCAGTACTTC.